The source of this T cell receptor beta chain is a study of T cell clonality in common variable immunodeficiency. Profiled with immunoSEQ multiplex PCR; TCRdb holds only in-frame clones, not every one. The sample includes about 18,000 clones, none of them occurring once. The germline V gene has CDR1 SGHTA and CDR2 FQGNSA. This CDR3 spans 15 amino acids. V shed 5 bases, J shed 7 bases, and the junction held 3 bases outside the gene matches. This clone was recorded many times. Its antigen is unidentified. The sequenced fragment ends 3 residues before the CDR3 boundary, so the rest is inferred from the germline J gene. Study conclusions and caveats: Compared with healthy controls, CVID subjects showed increased TCRbeta clonality, mostly in about a third. Fewer deletions and N-nucleotide insertions were reportedly seen in common variable immunodeficiency TCR beta sequences.

Patients and controls were mostly of Caucasian heritage. All CVID subjects were on immunoglobulin replacement for at least one year. Material: peripheral blood mononuclear cells. This chain links TRBV7-2 with TRBJ1-6; 12 positions match TRBD1. The clonotype originates from a human donor with common variable immunodeficiency. The part of the CDR3 DNA that was read is TGTGCCAGCAGCCAAGGGACAGGGGGCAATTCACCC. Its protein is CASSQGTGGNSP. The whole CDR3 region reads CASSQGTGGNSPLHF.